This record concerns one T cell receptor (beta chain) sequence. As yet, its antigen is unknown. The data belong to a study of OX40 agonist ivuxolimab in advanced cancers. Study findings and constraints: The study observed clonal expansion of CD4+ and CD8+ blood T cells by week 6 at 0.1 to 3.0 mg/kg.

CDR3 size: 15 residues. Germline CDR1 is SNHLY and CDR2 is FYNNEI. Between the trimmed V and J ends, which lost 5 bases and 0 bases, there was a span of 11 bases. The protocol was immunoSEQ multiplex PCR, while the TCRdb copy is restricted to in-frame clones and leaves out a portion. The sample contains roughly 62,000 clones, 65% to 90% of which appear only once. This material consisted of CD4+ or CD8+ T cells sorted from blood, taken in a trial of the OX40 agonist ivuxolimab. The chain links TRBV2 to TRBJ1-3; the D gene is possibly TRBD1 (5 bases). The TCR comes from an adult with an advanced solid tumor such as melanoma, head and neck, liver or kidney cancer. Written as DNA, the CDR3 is TGTGCCAGCAGTCCACCAGGGATCTCTGGAAACACCATATATTTT. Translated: CASSPPGISGNTIYF.